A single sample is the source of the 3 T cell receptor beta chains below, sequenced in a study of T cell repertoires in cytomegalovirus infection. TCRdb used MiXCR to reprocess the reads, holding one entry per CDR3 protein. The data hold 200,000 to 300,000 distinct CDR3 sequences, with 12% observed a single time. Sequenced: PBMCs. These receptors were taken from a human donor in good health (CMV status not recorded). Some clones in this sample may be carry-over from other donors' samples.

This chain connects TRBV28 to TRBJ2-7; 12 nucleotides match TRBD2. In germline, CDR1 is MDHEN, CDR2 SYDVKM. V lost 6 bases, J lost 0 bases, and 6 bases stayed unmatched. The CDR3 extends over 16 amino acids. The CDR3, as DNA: TGTGCCAGCAGCTTTACTAGCGGGAGGAGCTCCTACGAGCAGTACTTC. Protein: CASSFTSGRSSYEQYF.

The DNA of the CDR3 is TGCAGTGCTAGCTCGGGGACCCAGTACTTC. Translated: CSASSGTQYF. The chain recombines TRBV20-1 with TRBJ2-5; D gene uncertain. Germline V gives CDR1 DFQATT, CDR2 SNEGSKA (reference sequence). V lost 3 bases and J lost 7, with 6 bases in between. The CDR3 loop spans 10 amino acids.

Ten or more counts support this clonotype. The CDR3 DNA reads as TGTGCCAGCAGTTTGATTTCCGGACAGGGCCCTGAAGCTTTCTTT. Protein sequence: CASSLISGQGPEAFF. The chain joins TRBV27 to TRBJ1-1; 8 nucleotides align to TRBD1. The CDR3 covers 15 residues. CDR1 is MNHEY, CDR2 SMNVEV, per germline (reference sequence). J was trimmed by 6 bases and V by 3 bases; bases with no gene match: 9.